The 2 T cell receptor beta chains in this list originate from one sample, sequenced in a study of CD8 T cells in ankylosing spondylitis. Findings of the study overall: A motif of roughly eight highly homologous TCR beta variants was seen as apparently characteristic of ankylosing spondylitis blood.

TCRdb ran MiXCR on the 5' RACE reads and lists one entry per CDR3 protein. The data show under 950,000 distinct CDR3 sequences, around 17% seen once. No antigens are known for them. Sequenced: blood, either unsorted or a sorted T cell fraction (not recorded which). These receptor sequences come from a male donor with ankylosing spondylitis.

The chain uses TRBV5-1 and TRBJ1-1; D not resolved. Germline assignment: CDR1 SGHRS and CDR2 YFSETQ. This CDR3 region has 15 residues. Trimming shortened V by 3 bases and J by 1 base, and 13 bases separated the two germline ends. As DNA, the CDR3 is TGCGCCAGCAGCTCCACACGGACGGGGAACACTGAAGCTTTCTTT. This codes for CASSSTRTGNTEAFF.

Here the CDR3 reads CASRTLAGVNEQFF. In nucleotides, the CDR3 is TGTGCCAGCAGAACTCTAGCGGGAGTCAATGAGCAGTTCTTC. V usage is TRBV27 and J usage is TRBJ2-1; 10 positions match TRBD2. J was trimmed by 6 bases and V by 6 bases; bases with no gene match: 5. Germline-derived CDR1 and CDR2 are MNHEY and SMNVEV (reference sequence). The length of the CDR3 is 14 residues.